The clone carrying this T cell receptor beta chain appeared many times. Preparation of the TCRbeta library was carried out with unique molecular identifiers. TCRdb re-called the PCR reads through MiXCR, storing one row per CDR3 protein. The sample records about 460,000 distinct CDR3 sequences, about an eighth being singletons. This specimen belongs to a study of T-cell reconstitution after alpha-beta-depleted transplantation in children. The germline V gene encodes CDR1 MNHNS and CDR2 SASEGT. V lost 6 bases, J lost 0 bases, and 15 bases lay in between. The CDR3 is 16 amino acids. The sequence came from a human donor who donated a stem cell graft to a child with combined immunodeficiency. Material: PBMCs from the stem cell graft donor, obtained from the stem cell graft. The chain is built from TRBV6-1 and TRBJ2-1, with D possibly matching TRBD1 (6 bases). CDR3 DNA: TGTGCCAGCAGGAGAGGACAGTTTTACTCCTACAATGAGCAGTTCTTC. Its translation: CASRRGQFYSYNEQFF.